This TCR beta chain was found in a study of shared clonotypes between healthy human individuals (dated by TCRdb to 2020 to 2021). With respect to the entire study: The cohort comprised two women and a few men aged 18 to 49 years. To estimate repertoire size and how much clonotypes are shared between individuals, the study performed deep sequencing of blood TCR repertoires from five healthy adults. For each donor, CD4 naive and CD4 memory were each run on three plates, CD8 naive on two plates, and CD8 memory on one plate. Different laboratories and diverse techniques were used to prepare libraries and sequence TCR repertoires, to increase sequencing depth and limit assay-specific biases. Leukapheresis yielded between about 0.8 and 8.9 billion PBMCs per donor. Broad study findings and their caveats: Incomplete sequencing was indicated by rarefaction of sorted-subset datasets, despite the large sequencing depth. The genetic and exposure-history diversity represented was limited by the small number of donors. Sampling was restricted to blood, and TCR repertoires in tissue are likely to differ from TCR repertoires in blood. Around 5% of naive CD4, 3% to 4% of naive CD8, about 2.4% of memory CD4, and about 0.4% of memory CD8 clonotypes were shared across several donors. Estimated clonotype richness was generally larger for naive than for memory subsets. Pairwise subsampling indicated that sequencing depth was expected to affect the degree of clonotype sharing among donors. Compared with non-shared clonotypes, the clonotypes found in all four sorted-subset donors had higher generation probabilities.

V lost 5 bases and J lost 7 bases; the stretch between them is 18 bases long. The CDR3 starts with the cysteine, ends with the phenylalanine, and has 15 residues. Left in the record is the CDR3 DNA by itself, 45 bases read in frame from the first base. The germline V gene provides CDR1 SNHLY and CDR2 FYNNEI. The donors were healthy, HIV-negative adults who had no recently reported acute infections or vaccinations. All donors were Caucasian adults living in Nashville, Tennessee, USA. CD4+ T cells were enriched by magnetic negative selection, after which naive cells were positively selected on CD45RA and the negative fraction was taken as the memory subset. Blood was obtained by leukapheresis, after which PBMCs were separated by Ficoll-Histopaque density gradient centrifugation and cryopreserved in liquid nitrogen vapor phase. Analytical flow cytometry was used to check the purity and quantity of each magnetically sorted T cell population. Genomic DNA was isolated from every sorted fraction and measured by UV absorbance on a Nanodrop 2000c.

TCR CDR3 regions were amplified from genomic DNA by multiplex PCR using the deep immunoSEQ assay. Extracted genomic DNA from each cell subset was spread evenly across all wells of several immunoSEQ 96-well plates, with each plate serving as a replicate. For sorted subsets, each replicate PCR was loaded with around 220 ng genomic DNA, equivalent to approximately 27,000 T cell genomes. The purified libraries were quantified using a Qubit 3.0 fluorometer, sized with a Bioanalyzer 2100, and then quantified again using the KAPA Library Quantification kit. Every immunoSEQ 96-well plate was sequenced on a dedicated single-read 150-cycle Illumina NextSeq 550 flow cell. From the authors' description of their analysis: Because only junctional sequences without quality scores were contained in the immunoSEQ output, filtering matching that applied to full-length reads could not be performed. To assign V/J genes and CDR3, sequences were annotated against IMGT germline references using PyIR, a Python wrapper for IgBLAST v1.9. Any read was removed if the V/J assignment was weak (E-value above 1e-6), the CDR3 was missing, or the read contained stop codons, out-of-frame junctions, or ambiguous translated residues. V3J clonotypes were defined as sequences sharing the same inferred V gene, J gene, and CDR3 amino acid sequence. Percentage overlap between repertoires was computed as shared unique clonotypes divided by the size of the smaller repertoire. RTK rarefaction, the Chao1 estimator, and Recon v2.1 estimates of unobserved clonotypes were used to assess repertoire richness. OLGA was used to compute generation probabilities for all TCRbeta clonotypes that the gDNA method yielded from several donors. The source is immuneACCESS, and TCRdb retained only in-frame sequences with V and J called. Part of the clones is not carried over; for the studies checked, unresolved V genes explain less than half of this, and the remainder is unexplained. The V and J calls and clone size were taken over from that table, and D and trimming were inferred from the DNA. The sample includes 1.5 million to 1.9 million clones, with 95% to 99% observed a single time. The ten largest clones capture about 0.42% of the sample.

Turning to this clone: The antigen it recognizes is unknown. Base qualities are not at hand, and no much larger clone is one base apart.

This chain is built from TRBV2 and TRBJ1-5; a tentative D match to TRBD1 spans 5 bases. The receptor was derived from a man aged 25-45 years in good health. Sequencing was done on a sample of naive CD4+ T cells sorted from blood. The cell subset or site label corresponds to: CD45RA+ positively selected. The DNA is TGTGCCAGCAGTTCTGACAGCCGTGCCGGACAGCCCCAGCATTTT. It codes for CASSSDSRAGQPQHF.